One and the same sample provided the 25 T cell receptor beta chains below, sequenced in a study of blood T cell repertoires in COVID-19. Generated by immunoSEQ multiplex PCR, the TCRdb table keeps only in-frame clones and is missing some. The data show fewer than 250,000 clones, approximately 81% seen once. Sequencing input: PBMCs or T cells enriched from blood (not recorded which). These TCRs come from a woman aged 45-65 years with acute COVID-19.

The chain joins TRBV13 to TRBJ2-1; 9 positions match TRBD2. The V gene's germline CDR1 is PRHDT and CDR2 FYEKMQ (reference sequence). J was trimmed by 3 bases and V by 4 bases; bases with no gene match: 7. CDR3 length: 16 residues. CDR3 sequence reads: CASSCQAGGSYNEQFF. CDR3 coding DNA: TGTGCCAGCAGCTGTCAAGCGGGAGGAAGCTACAATGAGCAGTTCTTC.

The CDR3 DNA reads TGCGCCAGCAGCCAAGATTTATCGGCTAGCGGGAGTTGGATCTCCTACAATGAGCAGTTCTTC. It codes for CASSQDLSASGSWISYNEQFF. The chain is built from TRBV4-3 and TRBJ2-1; 10 bases agree with TRBD2. Germline CDR1 reads LGHNA; CDR2 reads YSLEER. V gave up 0 bases and J gave up 0 bases; unmatched junction bases: 14. This CDR3 contains 21 residues.

The chain uses TRBV9 and TRBJ2-7, with 14 bases matching TRBD2. The CDR3 runs to 14 residues. Germline V gene data show CDR1 as SGDLS and CDR2 as YYNGEE. The trim removed 4 bases at V and 7 bases at J, leaving 4 bases unmatched. The CDR3 is CASSRGTSGGEQYF. The CDR3 DNA reads TGTGCCAGCAGCAGAGGGACTAGCGGGGGTGAGCAGTACTTC.

The rearrangement links TRBV30 to TRBJ1-2; D is perhaps TRBD1 (6 bases). Per germline, CDR1 GTSNPN and CDR2 SVGIG (reference sequence). The V gene lost 2 bases and the J gene lost 8 bases, with 12 bases spanning the gap. The CDR3 sequence is 12 residues long. The CDR3 sequence: CAWSPGARGYTF. The CDR3 DNA follows: TGTGCCTGGAGTCCAGGGGCTCGCGGCTACACCTTC. The full variable domain, with the rest looked up from reference TRBV30 and TRBJ1-2, is SQTIHQWPATLVQPVGSPLSLECTVEGTSNPNLYWYRQAAGRGLQLLFYSVGIGQISSEVPQNLSASRPQDRQFILSSKKLLLSDSGFYLCAWSPGARGYTFGSGTRLTVV.

The V gene is TRBV5-6, the J gene TRBJ1-1; TRBD1 might be the D (5 bases). Germline CDR1 SGHDT, CDR2 YYEEEE. V was trimmed by 4 bases and J by 4 bases, leaving 17 bases between them. CDR3 length: 15 residues. The CDR3 region is CASSPRVAPGTEAFF. DNA for the CDR3: TGTGCCAGCAGCCCCAGGGTGGCCCCGGGCACTGAAGCTTTCTTT.

The chain has TRBV24-1 and TRBJ2-5; 10 bases align to TRBD1. The CDR3 runs to 16 residues. V shed 1 base and J 2 bases; nucleotides not matched to a gene: 3. Per germline, CDR1 KGHDR and CDR2 SFDVKD. CDR3 nucleotide sequence: TGTGCCACCAGTGATTTTGACAGGGGGCGGCAAGAGACCCAGTACTTC. It translates to CATSDFDRGRQETQYF.

The table lists this clone with a count of one. The gene calls are TRBV4-1 and TRBJ1-3; TRBD1 might be the D (6 bases). This CDR3 region has 22 residues. V lost 1 base to trimming and J lost 3 bases, with 31 bases between them. CDR1 and CDR2 from the germline V gene are MGHRA and YSYEKL. CDR3 sequence: CASSQGSTSIGGVQWNGNTIYF. CDR3 sequence (DNA): TGCGCCAGCAGCCAAGGGAGTACTTCAATAGGGGGGGTCCAGTGGAATGGAAACACCATATATTTT.

This clone was observed once. The gene calls are TRBV19 and TRBJ2-3, with D possibly TRBD2 on 5 matching bases. The CDR3 sequence is 14 residues long. Trimming removed 7 bases at V and 1 base at J, with 12 bases between. The germline gives CDR1 LNHDA, CDR2 SQIVND (reference sequence). This CDR3 is CASNPGIGTDTQYF. Here the CDR3 DNA reads TGTGCCAGTAACCCGGGGATAGGCACAGATACGCAGTATTTT.

This chain joins TRBV6-5 and TRBJ2-7; D possibly corresponds to TRBD2 (7 bases). With 7 bases removed from V and 3 bases from J, the gap between germline ends came to 16 bases. The CDR3 sequence is 14 residues long. From germline, CDR1 is MNHEY and CDR2 SVGAGI. The CDR3 DNA sequence: TGTGCCAGCACTCCGCGGGGGCTGGTCTACGAGCAGTACTTC. It is translated as CASTPRGLVYEQYF.

The chain uses TRBV5-4 and TRBJ2-2; 7 bases agree with TRBD1. V dropped 4 bases and J dropped 3; count of bases not matched to a gene: 9. The CDR3 has 16 amino acids. Germline V gene sequence: CDR1 SGHNT, CDR2 YYREEE (reference sequence). The CDR3 nucleotides read TGTGCCAGCAGCCTGACGGGGCAGGGGGACACCGGGGAGCTGTTTTTT. Its protein is CASSLTGQGDTGELFF.

This chain uses TRBV5-4 with TRBJ2-7; 8 nucleotides align to TRBD1. The germline V gene encodes CDR1 SGHNT and CDR2 YYREEE (reference sequence). V lost 3 bases and J lost 7; bases outside the gene matches: 9. This CDR3 spans 14 amino acids. The CDR3 coding sequence is TGTGCCAGCAGCTCACAGGGGGTGGTGGGTGAGCAGTACTTC. Protein: CASSSQGVVGEQYF.

The chain has TRBV10-3 and TRBJ2-3; the match to TRBD2 covers 8 bases. The CDR3 loop spans 16 amino acids. The trim removed 3 bases at V and 0 bases at J, leaving 5 bases unmatched. Germline V gene lookup returns CDR1 ENHRY and CDR2 SYGVKD. The CDR3 sequence: CAISDPSGLSTDTQYF. The CDR3 nucleotides read TGTGCCATCAGTGACCCTAGCGGGCTAAGCACAGATACGCAGTATTTT.

J is TRBJ1-1 and V is TRBV27; D possibly corresponds to TRBD1 (6 bases). CDR1 is MNHEY, CDR2 SMNVEV, per germline (reference sequence). With 6 bases removed from V and 0 bases from J, the gap between germline ends came to 11 bases. This CDR3 comprises 14 residues. The CDR3 DNA reads TGTGCCAGCAGCAGGGGTTACATGAACACTGAAGCTTTCTTT. This sequence encodes CASSRGYMNTEAFF.

The CDR3 protein is CASSYGDSGNTGELFF. The CDR3 DNA is TGTGCCAGCAGTTACGGGGACAGTGGGAACACCGGGGAGCTGTTTTTT. The chain carries TRBV6-2 or TRBV6-3 and TRBJ2-2; 7 bases fit TRBD1. CDR3 length equals 16 residues. Germline V gives CDR1 MNHEY, CDR2 SVGEGT. V lost 2 bases and J lost 1; bases outside the gene matches: 4.

In this sample, this clone turned up a few times. The chain links TRBV2 to TRBJ1-3; the D is unclear. The germline gives CDR1 SNHLY, CDR2 FYNNEI. Trimming stripped 4 bases from V and 12 bases from J, with 13 bases between. This CDR3 is built from 12 residues. The CDR3 protein is CASSAEDIHIYF. CDR3 bases: TGTGCCAGCAGTGCCGAAGACATCCACATATATTTT.

This clone came up once. V is TRBV5-1 and J is TRBJ2-1, with 7 nucleotides matching TRBD2. CDR3 length: 16 residues. Germline V gives CDR1 SGHRS, CDR2 YFSETQ. J lost 0 bases, V lost 0 bases, and 3 bases had no gene match. DNA for the CDR3: TGCGCCAGCAGCTTGGTCGCGGGGGTCTCCTACAATGAGCAGTTCTTC. It codes for CASSLVAGVSYNEQFF.

V and J are TRBV6-2 or TRBV6-3 and TRBJ1-5; maybe TRBD1 (5 bases). Trimming took 3 bases from V and 3 from J, leaving 9 bases between them. This CDR3 spans 14 amino acids. Looked up from germline, CDR1 is MNHEY and CDR2 is SVGEGT. This CDR3 is CASSYNRNNQPQHF. Written as DNA, the CDR3 is TGTGCCAGCAGTTATAACAGGAACAATCAGCCCCAGCATTTT.

The rearrangement uses TRBV4-2 and TRBJ1-1; 7 bases are shared with TRBD1. Trimming removed 5 bases from V and 0 bases from J; junction bases left unmatched: 3. The V gene's germline CDR1 is LGHNA and CDR2 YNFKEQ. This CDR3 has 14 amino acids. CDR3 in DNA: TGTGCCAGCAGCGGACAGGCTCTGAACACTGAAGCTTTCTTT. It is translated as CASSGQALNTEAFF.

The rearrangement links TRBV2 to TRBJ1-1, with 8 bases aligning to TRBD1. Germline values: CDR1 SNHLY, CDR2 FYNNEI. The CDR3 contains 13 residues. V trimming: 8 bases; J trimming: 1 base; junction bases outside the gene matches: 3. The CDR3 here is CASLTGENTEAFF. Here the CDR3 DNA reads TGTGCCAGCCTGACAGGGGAGAACACTGAAGCTTTCTTT. The complete variable domain, with remaining parts taken from reference TRBV2 and TRBJ1-1, reads EPEVTQTPSHQVTQMGQEVILRCVPISNHLYFYWYRQILGQKVEFLVSFYNNEISEKSEIFDDQFSVERPDGSNFTLKIRSTKLEDSAMYFCASLTGENTEAFFGQGTRLTVV.

This chain links TRBV12-5 with TRBJ1-1; 8 bases are a match to TRBD1. Germline loops: CDR1 LGHNT, CDR2 FRNRAP. The CDR3 runs to 12 residues. Germline trimming cut 1 base from V and 9 bases from J; bases unmatched to any gene: 1. CDR3 bases: TGTGCTAGTGGTTTGGGACAGGGGAAAGCTTTCTTT. Amino acid sequence: CASGLGQGKAFF.

V and J are TRBV2 and TRBJ2-7, with 8 positions matching TRBD2. Germline CDR1 and CDR2: SNHLY and FYNNEI. V lost 2 bases and J lost 2; bases outside the gene matches: 5. This CDR3 contains 15 residues. CDR3 loop: CASSEWSGGPYEQYF. The CDR3 coding sequence is TGTGCCAGCAGTGAATGGTCGGGAGGGCCCTACGAGCAGTACTTC. Full variable domain (outside the CDR3, taken from reference TRBV2 and TRBJ2-7): EPEVTQTPSHQVTQMGQEVILRCVPISNHLYFYWYRQILGQKVEFLVSFYNNEISEKSEIFDDQFSVERPDGSNFTLKIRSTKLEDSAMYFCASSEWSGGPYEQYFGPGTRLTVT.

V usage is TRBV7-9 and J usage is TRBJ2-1; TRBD2 matches at 7 bases. The junction had 4 bases not matched to a gene; V was cut back by 3 bases and J by 5 bases. Per germline, CDR1 SEHNR and CDR2 FQNEAQ (reference sequence). This CDR3 comprises 14 residues. CDR3 coding DNA: TGTGCCAGCAGCTTGAGCGGGACTCACAATGAGCAGTTCTTC. Encoded protein: CASSLSGTHNEQFF.

The chain employs TRBV19 and TRBJ1-2; TRBD1 matches 8 bases. Losses at the gene ends were 7 bases for V and 6 bases for J; bases not matched to a gene: 16. Germline V gives CDR1 LNHDA, CDR2 SQIVND (reference sequence). The CDR3 spans 16 residues. The chain's CDR3 is CASTRRGQGPRDGYTF. The DNA for the CDR3 is TGTGCCAGTACCCGCCGAGGACAGGGTCCGCGAGATGGCTACACCTTC.

The CDR3 DNA is TGTGCCAGCAGCCCGGGCGGGGGAGGCTATGGCTACACCTTC. Translating it yields CASSPGGGGYGYTF. The rearrangement joins TRBV5-8 to TRBJ1-2; D is possibly TRBD1 (5 bases). With 4 bases removed from V and 4 bases from J, the gap between germline ends came to 14 bases. Germline V gene lookup returns CDR1 SGHTS and CDR2 YDEGEE. The CDR3 has 14 amino acids.

The chain is built from TRBV16 and TRBJ1-6; TRBD1 is a possible D gene (6 bases). The germline V gene encodes CDR1 KGHSY and CDR2 FQNENV. The V end was cut by 2 bases, the J end by 7 bases, with 12 bases between. CDR3 length: 15 amino acids. The CDR3, as DNA: TGTGCCAGCAGCCAAGGCGGCAGGGGAAATTCACCCCTCCACTTT. Translated: CASSQGGRGNSPLHF. The full variable domain, in which reference TRBV16 and TRBJ1-6 provide the parts outside the CDR3, is GEEVAQTPKHLVRGEGQKAKLYCAPIKGHSYVFWYQQVLKNEFKFLISFQNENVFDETGMPKERFSAKCLPNSPCSLEIQATKLEDSAVYFCASSQGGRGNSPLHFGNGTRLTVT.